These 22 T cell receptor beta chains share one sample of origin, sequenced in a study of T cell clonality in common variable immunodeficiency. Sequenced by immunoSEQ multiplex PCR; TCRdb stores in-frame clones only, minus some. The sample yields about 23,000 clones, without any singletons. For these receptors, no antigen is known. General study points: In common variable immunodeficiency, TCR beta chains reportedly carried fewer deletions and N-nucleotide insertions.

What was sequenced was peripheral blood mononuclear cells. These receptors all come from a human donor with common variable immunodeficiency.

This clone was counted only a few times. The sequence runs out 3 residues before the end of the CDR3; the remainder is reconstructed from the germline J gene. V and J are TRBV6-1 and TRBJ2-7; TRBD2 matches 12 bases. J was trimmed by 0 bases and V by 3 bases; bases with no gene match: 0. Germline CDR1 MNHNS, CDR2 SASEGT. This CDR3 is 15 amino acids long. CDR3 bases read: TGTGCCAGCAGTGAGACTAGCGGGAGCTCCTACGAG. It codes for CASSETSGSSYE. The whole CDR3 sequence is CASSETSGSSYEQYF.

In its sample, this clone was seen many times. The CDR3 extends 3 residues past the end of the read, so its final part is completed from the germline J gene. The chain is built from TRBV30 and TRBJ1-1; tentatively, D is TRBD1 (6 bases). This CDR3 has 13 amino acids. Germline CDR1 is GTSNPN and CDR2 is SVGIG (reference sequence). Trimming removed 4 bases at V and 3 bases at J, with 12 bases between. The sequenced CDR3 bases are TGTGCCTGGAAGGCGCAGGGGTACACTGAA. Protein: CAWKAQGYTE. The entire CDR3 reads CAWKAQGYTEAFF.

This clone was seen many times. The read ends 3 residues early relative to the CDR3; the germline J gene fills the gap. This chain joins TRBV5-1 and TRBJ2-3; D possibly corresponds to TRBD2 (5 bases). CDR1 is SGHRS and CDR2 is YFSETQ in the germline V gene. The CDR3 is 15 amino acids. V shed 0 bases and J shed 0 bases, with 8 bases lying between them. CDR3 sequence reads: CASSLDGVSTDTQYF. The CDR3 bases that were read are TGCGCCAGCAGCTTGGACGGGGTGAGCACAGATACG.

This clone came up many times. Read coverage stops 3 residues before the CDR3 terminus; the germline J gene supplies the remainder. The chain uses TRBV18 and TRBJ2-1, with 13 positions matching TRBD2. The CDR3 spans 17 residues. V lost 1 base and J lost 5; bases outside the gene matches: 5. Looked up from germline, CDR1 is KGHSH and CDR2 is LQKENI. The CDR3 region is CASSPRLAGGTHNEQFF. The DNA read from the CDR3 is TGTGCCAGCTCACCACGACTAGCGGGGGGTACACACAATGAG.

This clone was seen repeatedly, ten times or more. The sequence runs out 3 residues before the end of the CDR3; the remainder is reconstructed from the germline J gene. The V gene is TRBV10-3, the J gene TRBJ2-3; TRBD2 aligns across 11 bases. CDR1 is ENHRY, CDR2 SYGVKD, per germline. Trimming removed 4 bases from V and 4 bases from J; junction bases left unmatched: 4. The CDR3 spans 15 residues. The CDR3 DNA, read in part, is TGTGCCATCAGTGGCACTAGCGGGAGCCCAGATACG. This translates into CAISGTSGSPDT. The complete CDR3 protein is CAISGTSGSPDTQYF.

Turning to this clone: The sequence runs out 3 residues before the end of the CDR3; the remainder is reconstructed from the germline J gene. The chain joins TRBV19 to TRBJ2-1, with D possibly being TRBD2 (5 bases). CDR3 length: 13 residues. The V gene's germline CDR1 is LNHDA and CDR2 SQIVND (reference sequence). V lost 7 bases and J lost 3, with 10 bases in between. CDR3 DNA, as far as it was read: TGTGCCAGTAACCCGGCGGGCTACAATGAG. Protein product: CASNPAGYNE. The entire CDR3 protein is CASNPAGYNEQFF.

CDR3 sequence reads: CSAPGGGDTEAFF. Partial CDR3 DNA: TGCAGTGCCCCCGGAGGGGGGGACACTGAA. V gene TRBV20-1 combines with J gene TRBJ1-1, with TRBD1 as a possible D gene (6 bases). The sequence runs out 3 residues before the end of the CDR3; the remainder is reconstructed from the germline J gene. CDR1 and CDR2 from the germline V gene are DFQATT and SNEGSKA (reference sequence). This CDR3 region has 13 residues. Trimming pared 6 bases from V and 3 bases from J, leaving 14 bases between.

This clone was seen a handful of times. The read terminates 3 residues ahead of where the CDR3 ends, so the germline J gene completes it. J is TRBJ2-5 and V is TRBV19; 8 positions match TRBD1. This CDR3 contains 13 residues. After removal of 6 bases from V and 5 bases from J, the junction contained 5 bases not matched to a gene. Germline V gene sequence: CDR1 LNHDA, CDR2 SQIVND (reference sequence). The CDR3 is CASSQGAGETQYF. The sequenced part of the CDR3 DNA is TGTGCCAGTAGCCAGGGGGCGGGTGAGACC.

This clone was counted only a few times. The read is 3 residues too short to cover the CDR3 end, so that end is filled in from the germline J gene. The rearrangement joins TRBV5-1 to TRBJ2-2, with 8 bases aligning to TRBD1. This CDR3 has 16 residues. Germline V CDR1 and CDR2: SGHRS, YFSETQ. With 1 base clipped from V and 4 bases from J, the junction kept 6 bases outside the gene matches. The CDR3 spells CASSLLQGASTGELFF. CDR3 DNA, as far as it was read: TGCGCCAGCAGCTTGCTGCAGGGGGCGAGCACCGGGGAG.

The sample holds a few counts of this clone. The CDR3 end lies 3 residues beyond the end of the read and is filled in from the germline J gene. The chain uses TRBV30 and TRBJ1-4; TRBD1 might be the D (6 bases). The germline V and J ends were trimmed by 1 base and 5 bases, with 14 bases remaining between them. The germline V gene encodes CDR1 GTSNPN and CDR2 SVGIG (reference sequence). This CDR3 is built from 15 residues. CDR3 sequence: CAWSAGGQGNEKLFF. Incomplete CDR3 DNA: TGTGCCTGGAGTGCGGGGGGGCAGGGGAATGAAAAA.

This clone appeared many times. The sequence runs out 3 residues before the end of the CDR3; the remainder is reconstructed from the germline J gene. V usage is TRBV2 and J usage is TRBJ2-7; 8 bases fit TRBD1. Per germline, CDR1 SNHLY and CDR2 FYNNEI. The CDR3 length is 13 residues. After removal of 6 bases from V and 5 bases from J, the junction contained 6 bases not matched to a gene. CDR3 DNA, as far as it was read: TGTGCCAGCAGCCGGACAGGGCGGAACGAG. Protein: CASSRTGRNE. The full CDR3 sequence reads CASSRTGRNEQYF.

Note on this clone: The observed sequence ends 3 residues before the CDR3 terminus, with the missing tail filled in from the germline J gene. The chain joins TRBV29-1 to TRBJ2-7; D is unresolved. The germline V and J ends were trimmed by 7 bases and 6 bases, with 13 bases remaining between them. The CDR3 runs to 11 residues. Germline loops: CDR1 SQVTM, CDR2 ANQGSEA. The CDR3: CSGLTKVEQYF. The CDR3 bases that were read are TGCAGCGGTCTGACAAAGGTCGAG.

This clone has ten or more counts. From the germline J gene comes the end of the CDR3, since the read stops 3 residues before it. The J gene is TRBJ2-4, the V gene TRBV5-1, with a possible D match to TRBD2 (7 bases). Deletions cut 6 bases from V and 5 bases from J, with 18 bases between. The CDR3 totals 15 residues. The germline V gene has CDR1 SGHRS and CDR2 YFSETQ. Incomplete CDR3 DNA: TGCGCCAGCACCCGCGGGGGCGATCCCCAAAACATT. It encodes CASTRGGDPQNI. The whole CDR3 sequence reads CASTRGGDPQNIQYF.

There are many counts of this clone. The missing CDR3 end, 3 residues past where the read stops, is filled in from the germline J gene. The rearrangement links TRBV7-9 to TRBJ2-3, with D perhaps matching TRBD2 (5 bases). V lost 2 bases, J lost 5 bases, and 14 bases lay in between. From germline, CDR1 is SEHNR and CDR2 FQNEAQ (reference sequence). The CDR3 covers 15 residues. CDR3 DNA, as far as it was read: TGTGCCAGCAGCTTATGGCCGGGGAGAGAAGATACG. This codes for CASSLWPGREDT. The full CDR3 reads CASSLWPGREDTQYF.

This clone is deemed medium-sized (0.01 to 0.1%). The read comes to an end 3 residues before the CDR3 does, leaving the germline J gene to fill in the end. This chain connects TRBV7-9 to TRBJ2-7; the D gene is possibly TRBD2 (6 bases). This CDR3 is built from 14 residues. Per the germline V gene, CDR1 is SEHNR and CDR2 is FQNEAQ (reference sequence). With 3 bases removed from V and 2 bases from J, the gap between germline ends came to 11 bases. The CDR3 here is CASSFGGEAYEQYF. The DNA read from the CDR3 is TGTGCCAGCAGCTTCGGGGGAGAGGCCTACGAG. The full variable domain, its missing parts supplied by reference TRBV7-9 and TRBJ2-7, is DTGVSQNPRHKITKRGQNVTFRCDPISEHNRLYWYRQTLGQGPEFLTYFQNEAQLEKSRLLSDRFSAERPKGSFSTLEIQRTEQGDSAMYLCASSFGGEAYEQYFGPGTRLTVT.

This clone appeared a few times. The read is 3 residues too short to cover the CDR3 end, so that end is filled in from the germline J gene. J is TRBJ1-1 and V is TRBV5-1; 9 bases map to TRBD1. CDR3 length equals 18 residues. Per the germline V gene, CDR1 is SGHRS and CDR2 is YFSETQ. J gave up 0 bases and V 3 bases, and 12 bases lay outside the gene matches. CDR3 in amino acids: CASSSGTDRGFVNTEAFF. Partial CDR3 DNA: TGCGCCAGCAGCTCCGGAACCGACAGGGGGTTTGTGAACACTGAA.

This clone has only a few counts. Coverage ceases 3 residues before the CDR3 finishes, and the germline J gene fills in the end. V is TRBV19 and J is TRBJ2-3; 8 bases are shared with TRBD1. After removal of 5 bases from V and 4 bases from J, the junction contained 5 bases not matched to a gene. Germline CDR1 and CDR2: LNHDA and SQIVND (reference sequence). This CDR3 is 14 amino acids long. CDR3 sequence reads: CASSLDRVPDTQYF. The CDR3 bases that were read are TGTGCCAGTAGTCTGGACAGGGTTCCAGATACG.

As for this clone: The read finishes 3 residues shy of the CDR3 end, and the germline J gene is used to complete it. The rearrangement uses TRBV10-3 and TRBJ2-7, with 7 bases identical to TRBD1. V was clipped by 10 bases and J by 3 bases; unmatched bases: 9. The CDR3 consists of 13 residues. Germline lookup yields CDR1 ENHRY and CDR2 SYGVKD. CDR3 DNA (partial): TGTGCCACTACCTTTGACAGGGACTACGAG. Amino acids: CATTFDRDYE. The full CDR3 is CATTFDRDYEQYF.

Turning to this clone: The CDR3 end falls 3 residues outside the read, so it is completed with the germline J gene. The chain recombines TRBV2 with TRBJ2-3, with TRBD2 as a possible D gene (6 bases). Between the trimmed V and J ends, which lost 8 bases and 2 bases, there was a span of 17 bases. The CDR3 covers 15 residues. Germline assignment: CDR1 SNHLY and CDR2 FYNNEI. The CDR3 is CASYIRRDFTDTQYF. The sequenced CDR3 bases are TGTGCCAGCTATATTAGAAGGGACTTCACAGATACG.

This clone was recorded at least ten times. The read halts 3 residues ahead of the CDR3 end, with the missing end drawn from the germline J gene. The chain combines TRBV19 with TRBJ2-7; 15 bases align to TRBD2. This CDR3 spans 16 amino acids. The germline V gene encodes CDR1 LNHDA and CDR2 SQIVND (reference sequence). The trim removed 1 base at V and 6 bases at J, leaving 4 bases unmatched. CDR3 bases read: TGTGCCAGTAGTATAGGAGGACTAGCGGGAGGGGCCGAG. Its translation: CASSIGGLAGGAE. The full CDR3 protein reads CASSIGGLAGGAEQYF.

At least ten counts were recorded for this clone. The CDR3 region is CASSQAGPKETQYF. CDR3 bases read: TGCGCCAGCAGTCAGGCAGGTCCGAAAGAGACC. The rearrangement uses TRBV23-1 and TRBJ2-5; D not resolved. Sequencing ends 3 residues short of the CDR3 end; the germline J gene provides the rest. TRBV23-1 is an ORF, and what it does is uncertain. V gave up 3 bases and J gave up 3 bases, with 11 bases separating them. This CDR3 region has 14 residues.

On this clone: Read coverage stops 3 residues before the CDR3 terminus; the germline J gene supplies the remainder. V is TRBV7-9 and J is TRBJ1-4; 10 bases align to TRBD1. This CDR3 contains 15 residues. CDR1 SEHNR and CDR2 FQNEAQ come from the germline V gene (reference sequence). V lost 5 bases, J lost 9 bases, and 9 bases stayed unmatched. The CDR3 spells CASSRQGAGIQKLFF. CDR3 DNA, as far as it was read: TGTGCCAGCAGCAGACAGGGGGCGGGTATTCAAAAA.